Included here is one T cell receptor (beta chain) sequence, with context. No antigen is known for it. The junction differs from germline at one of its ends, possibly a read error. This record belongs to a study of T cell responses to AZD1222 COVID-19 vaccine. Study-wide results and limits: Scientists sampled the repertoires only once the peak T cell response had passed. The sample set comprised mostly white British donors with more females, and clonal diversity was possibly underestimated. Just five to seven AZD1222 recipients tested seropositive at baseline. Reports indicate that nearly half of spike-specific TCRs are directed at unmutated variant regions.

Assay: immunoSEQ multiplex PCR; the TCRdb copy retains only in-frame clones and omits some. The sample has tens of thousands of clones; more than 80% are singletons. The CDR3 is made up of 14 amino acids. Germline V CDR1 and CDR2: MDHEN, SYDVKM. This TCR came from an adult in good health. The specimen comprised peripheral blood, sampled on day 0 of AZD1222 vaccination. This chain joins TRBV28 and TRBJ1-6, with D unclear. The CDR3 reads CASISISRNSLLHF. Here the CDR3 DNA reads TGTGCCAGCATTTCGATCAGTCGGAATTCACTCCTCCACTTT.